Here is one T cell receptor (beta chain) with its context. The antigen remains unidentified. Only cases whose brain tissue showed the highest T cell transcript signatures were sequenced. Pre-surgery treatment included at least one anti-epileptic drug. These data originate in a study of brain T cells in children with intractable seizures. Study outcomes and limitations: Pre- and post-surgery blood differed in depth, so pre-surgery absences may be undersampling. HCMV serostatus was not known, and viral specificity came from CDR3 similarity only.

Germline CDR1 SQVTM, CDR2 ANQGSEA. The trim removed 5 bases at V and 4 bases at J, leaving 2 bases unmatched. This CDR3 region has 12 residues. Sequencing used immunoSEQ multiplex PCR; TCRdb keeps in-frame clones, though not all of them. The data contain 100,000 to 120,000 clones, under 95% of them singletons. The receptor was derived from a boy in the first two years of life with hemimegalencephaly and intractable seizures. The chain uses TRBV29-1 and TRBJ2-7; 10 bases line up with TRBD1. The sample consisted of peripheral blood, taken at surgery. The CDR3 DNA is TGCAGCGTTTGGACAGGGGGGTACGAGCAGTACTTC. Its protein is CSVWTGGYEQYF.